The 19 T cell receptor beta chains below all came from one sample that was sequenced in a study of shared clonotypes between healthy human individuals. Assay used: immunoSEQ multiplex PCR; TCRdb lists only in-frame clones, some missing. The sample yields about a million clones, approximately 80% seen once. Input material: memory CD4+ T cells from PBMCs. Subset reported: CD45RA-negative fraction. Receptors were obtained from a man aged 18-30 years in good health. Some clones in this sample may be carry-over from other donors' samples.

The table lists this clone with a count of one. The chain couples TRBV28 to TRBJ2-6; D remains unclear. CDR1 MDHEN and CDR2 SYDVKM come from the germline V gene. The CDR3 has 16 amino acids. V was shortened by 6 bases and J by 3 bases, with 15 bases between the two germline ends. The CDR3 loop reads CASSPTPPGGANVLTF. CDR3 bases: TGTGCCAGCAGCCCGACTCCCCCGGGTGGGGCCAACGTCCTGACTTTC.

This chain joins TRBV6-5 and TRBJ1-5; D is perhaps TRBD1 (6 bases). The CDR3 runs to 15 residues. Trimming cost V 6 bases and J 6 bases, with 18 bases left between them. Germline V lookup: CDR1 MNHEY, CDR2 SVGAGI. The CDR3 loop is CASSPKWGAAQPQHF. The CDR3 nucleotides are TGTGCCAGCAGCCCGAAGTGGGGGGCCGCTCAGCCCCAGCATTTT.

V usage is TRBV5-5 and J usage is TRBJ2-6; no firm D call. The length of the CDR3 is 15 residues. V lost 0 bases and J lost 0, with 4 bases in between. From germline, CDR1 is SGHKS and CDR2 YYEKEE (reference sequence). CDR3 sequence reads: CASSLVPSGANVLTF. The CDR3 region has the DNA TGTGCCAGCAGCTTGGTCCCCTCTGGGGCCAACGTCCTGACTTTC.

V is TRBV21-1 and J is TRBJ2-2; the D call TRBD2 from the table was never checked on the DNA. TRBV21-1 is a documented pseudogene. The CDR3 has 11 amino acids. The CDR3 DNA follows: TGTGCCAACTGGTCACCCGGGGAGCTGTTTTTT. The encoded protein is CANWSPGELFF.

The genes are TRBV6-1 and TRBJ1-1, with a possible D match to TRBD1 (6 bases). The CDR3 has 14 residues. V was clipped by 4 bases and J by 6 bases, with 15 bases between them. Per the germline V gene, CDR1 is MNHNS and CDR2 is SASEGT. The CDR3 protein is CASSGRGWDAEAFF. The CDR3 DNA sequence: TGTGCCAGCAGTGGGAGGGGGTGGGACGCTGAAGCTTTCTTT.

The rearrangement uses TRBV27 and TRBJ2-7, with 7 bases aligning to TRBD1. This CDR3 comprises 13 residues. Unmatched junction bases numbered 5, after V lost 8 bases and J lost 1 base. Germline V gene lookup returns CDR1 MNHEY and CDR2 SMNVEV (reference sequence). CDR3 protein: CASGDRGSYEQYF. The CDR3 DNA is TGTGCCAGCGGGGACAGAGGGTCCTACGAGCAGTACTTC.

The chain employs TRBV14 and TRBJ2-1, with D tentatively TRBD2 (5 bases). The V end lost 5 bases, the J end lost 6 bases, and 20 bases lay between the germline ends. Germline values: CDR1 SGHDN, CDR2 FVKESK. The CDR3 has 16 amino acids. The CDR3 here is CASSGPHSVWGNEQFF. The CDR3 coding sequence is TGTGCCAGCAGCGGACCCCATAGCGTGTGGGGCAATGAGCAGTTCTTC.

The V gene is TRBV7-9, the J gene TRBJ2-3, with 9 bases fitting TRBD2. Germline-derived CDR1 and CDR2 are SEHNR and FQNEAQ (reference sequence). V shed 6 bases and J 1 base; nucleotides not matched to a gene: 2. The CDR3 is 14 residues long. CDR3 sequence (DNA): TGTGCCAGCAGTATAGCGGGAGGCACAGATACGCAGTATTTT. Protein: CASSIAGGTDTQYF. Complete variable domain (other parts from reference TRBV7-9 and TRBJ2-3): DTGVSQNPRHKITKRGQNVTFRCDPISEHNRLYWYRQTLGQGPEFLTYFQNEAQLEKSRLLSDRFSAERPKGSFSTLEIQRTEQGDSAMYLCASSIAGGTDTQYFGPGTRLTVL.

This chain joins TRBV7-2 and TRBJ1-4; possible D gene TRBD1, 5 bases. There are 15 residues in the CDR3. The germline V gene has CDR1 SGHTA and CDR2 FQGNSA. Trimming pared 1 base from V and 7 bases from J, leaving 13 bases between. In nucleotides, the CDR3 is TGTGCCAGCAGCTTAGTGGGGGGACCCGCTGAAAAACTGTTTTTT. Residues: CASSLVGGPAEKLFF. Full variable domain (outside the CDR3, taken from reference TRBV7-2 and TRBJ1-4): GAGVSQSPSNKVTEKGKDVELRCDPISGHTALYWYRQSLGQGLEFLIYFQGNSAPDKSGLPSDRFSAERTGGSVSTLTIQRTQQEDSAVYLCASSLVGGPAEKLFFGSGTQLSVL.

The CDR3 reads CASSKSLKGVPMCYTF. The CDR3 DNA sequence: TGTGCCAGCAGCAAAAGTTTAAAGGGGGTACCTATGTGCTACACCTTC. The chain couples TRBV21-1 to TRBJ1-2; TRBD1 reflects the table's D call only, with no check against the DNA. TRBV21-1 counts as a pseudogene. CDR3 size: 16 residues.

The chain has TRBV11-2 and TRBJ2-1; 13 nucleotides match TRBD2. The CDR3 spans 16 residues. CDR1 and CDR2 from the germline V gene are SGHAT and FQNNGV. V was clipped by 10 bases and J by 1 base; unmatched bases: 7. The DNA for the CDR3 is TGTGCCACCCGGACTAGCGGGAGCAGGTCCTACAATGAGCAGTTCTTC. Translated: CATRTSGSRSYNEQFF.

DNA of the CDR3: TGTGCCAGCAGTGAAGCTGGTTCAACTAATGAAAAACTGTTTTTT. Translating gives CASSEAGSTNEKLFF. The genes are TRBV25-1 and TRBJ1-4; D ambiguous. Germline lookup yields CDR1 MGHDK and CDR2 SYGVNS. The CDR3 runs 15 residues. Deletions cut 2 bases from V and 0 bases from J, with 7 bases between.

V and J are TRBV7-8 and TRBJ2-7; D gene ambiguous. The V end lost 3 bases, the J end lost 4 bases, and 16 bases lay between the germline ends. The CDR3 consists of 15 residues. Germline values: CDR1 SGHVS, CDR2 FQNEAQ. CDR3 nucleotide sequence: TGTGCCAGCAGCTTCACTGGAGTTTTCCGTTACGAGCAGTACTTC. Translating gives CASSFTGVFRYEQYF.

The chain recombines TRBV5-8 with TRBJ2-1; the match to TRBD1 covers 9 bases. The V gene end was trimmed by 2 bases and the J gene end by 2 bases; junction bases not matched to a gene: 5. There are 16 residues in the CDR3. Germline V gene data show CDR1 as SGHTS and CDR2 as YDEGEE. The DNA for the CDR3 is TGTGCCAGCAGCTTTGTGGACAGGGGTGCCTACAATGAGCAGTTCTTC. This gives the protein CASSFVDRGAYNEQFF.

The chain has TRBV18 and TRBJ1-4; maybe TRBD1 (5 bases). V lost 6 bases, J lost 4 bases, and 9 bases lay in between. The CDR3 spans 13 residues. The germline gives CDR1 KGHSH, CDR2 LQKENI. The CDR3 spells CASSPDSNEKLFF. The CDR3, as DNA: TGTGCCAGCTCCCCCGACAGTAATGAAAAACTGTTTTTT. The full variable domain, in which reference TRBV18 and TRBJ1-4 provide the parts outside the CDR3, is NAGVMQNPRHLVRRRGQEARLRCSPMKGHSHVYWYRQLPEEGLKFMVYLQKENIIDESGMPKERFSAEFPKEGPSILRIQQVVRGDSAAYFCASSPDSNEKLFFGSGTQLSVL.

The rearrangement uses TRBV2 and TRBJ2-6, with TRBD1 identical over 8 bases. The CDR3 runs to 17 residues. Trimming took 6 bases from V and 4 from J; bases not matched to a gene: 11. Germline CDR1 is SNHLY and CDR2 is FYNNEI. CDR3 protein: CASRRTGRRIGANVLTF. The CDR3 DNA follows: TGTGCCAGCAGGCGGACAGGGCGCCGTATAGGGGCCAACGTCCTGACTTTC. The variable domain in full, with the rest retrieved from reference TRBV2 and TRBJ2-6, is EPEVTQTPSHQVTQMGQEVILRCVPISNHLYFYWYRQILGQKVEFLVSFYNNEISEKSEIFDDQFSVERPDGSNFTLKIRSTKLEDSAMYFCASRRTGRRIGANVLTFGAGSRLTVL.

CDR3 bases: TGTGCCAGCAGCTTGGTCGGGGAAACCTCCTACGAGCAGTACTTC. Protein product: CASSLVGETSYEQYF. The chain recombines TRBV5-6 with TRBJ2-7, with D possibly TRBD2 on 5 matching bases. V lost 0 bases to trimming and J lost 0 bases, with 10 bases between them. The CDR3 length is 15 residues. CDR1 is SGHDT, CDR2 YYEEEE, per germline.

The rearrangement links TRBV7-2 to TRBJ1-5; unclear D gene. The CDR3 has 13 residues. The germline V gene has CDR1 SGHTA and CDR2 FQGNSA. Trimming shortened V by 1 base and J by 7 bases, and 8 bases separated the two germline ends. The CDR3 here is CASSLGAGQPQHF. The CDR3, as DNA: TGTGCCAGCAGCTTAGGGGCGGGACAGCCCCAGCATTTT.

This sequence joins TRBV6-1 and TRBJ2-1, with a weak D call TRBD1 (5 bases). Deletions cut 3 bases from V and 7 bases from J, with 16 bases between. CDR3 length: 15 amino acids. CDR1 is MNHNS and CDR2 is SASEGT in the germline V gene. For the CDR3, the DNA is TGTGCCAGCAGTGAGTTGGGGCGGTCCGGGAATGAGCAGTTCTTC. Translating it yields CASSELGRSGNEQFF.